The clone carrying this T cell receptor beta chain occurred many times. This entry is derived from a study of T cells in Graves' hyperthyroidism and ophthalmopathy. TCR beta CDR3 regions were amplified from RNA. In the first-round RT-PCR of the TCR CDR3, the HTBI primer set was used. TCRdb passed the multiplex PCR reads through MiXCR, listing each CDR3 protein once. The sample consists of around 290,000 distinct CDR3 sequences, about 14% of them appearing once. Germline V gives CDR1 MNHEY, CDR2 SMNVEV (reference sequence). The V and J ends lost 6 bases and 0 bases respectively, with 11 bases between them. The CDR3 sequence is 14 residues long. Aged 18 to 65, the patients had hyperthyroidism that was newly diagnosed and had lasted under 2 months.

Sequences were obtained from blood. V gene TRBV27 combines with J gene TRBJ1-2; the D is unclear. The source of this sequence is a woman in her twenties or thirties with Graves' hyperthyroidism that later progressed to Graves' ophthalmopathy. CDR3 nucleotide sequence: TGTGCCAGCAGGCGGCAGAGAGCTAACTATGGCTACACCTTC. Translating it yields CASRRQRANYGYTF.